Below are 4 T cell receptor beta chains sequenced from a single sample in a study of blood T cell repertoires in COVID-19. TCRdb's copy holds only in-frame clones and misses some; the assay was immunoSEQ multiplex PCR. The table records tens of thousands of clones, 84% of them present only once. The specimen sequenced was peripheral blood. The source of these receptors is a human donor in a cohort sampled during active COVID-19.

The chain is built from TRBV20-1 and TRBJ1-6, with 8 nucleotides matching TRBD1. Germline CDR1 DFQATT, CDR2 SNEGSKA (reference sequence). Trimming cost V 3 bases and J 2 bases; bases outside gene matches: 9. The CDR3 sequence is 17 residues long. DNA of the CDR3: TGCAGTGCTAGTCTACAGCAGGGGGCACCCTATAATTCACCCCTCCACTTT. It encodes CSASLQQGAPYNSPLHF.

The gene calls are TRBV19 and TRBJ1-2; no definite D call. The V and J ends lost 4 bases and 4 bases respectively, with 19 bases between them. The V gene's germline CDR1 is LNHDA and CDR2 SQIVND (reference sequence). The CDR3 consists of 16 residues. The CDR3, as DNA: TGTGCCAGTAGTACTCATTCTCTTAAGCTAAGCTATGGCTACACCTTC. Its protein product is CASSTHSLKLSYGYTF.

The chain employs TRBV6-5 and TRBJ2-1; 7 positions agree with TRBD2. J lost 9 bases, V lost 6 bases, and 11 bases had no gene match. The CDR3 is 14 residues long. Germline-derived CDR1 and CDR2 are MNHEY and SVGAGI. CDR3 in DNA: TGTGCCAGCAGACGGCCGGGCCGCGGGAGTGAGCAGTTCTTC. This gives the protein CASRRPGRGSEQFF.

The chain combines TRBV10-3 with TRBJ1-2, with no clear D. V lost 7 bases to trimming and J lost 4 bases, with 13 bases between them. The germline gives CDR1 ENHRY, CDR2 SYGVKD. The CDR3 loop spans 13 amino acids. As DNA, the CDR3 is TGTGCCATCACAGGAGGGTCTCGCTATGGCTACACCTTC. Amino acid sequence: CAITGGSRYGYTF.